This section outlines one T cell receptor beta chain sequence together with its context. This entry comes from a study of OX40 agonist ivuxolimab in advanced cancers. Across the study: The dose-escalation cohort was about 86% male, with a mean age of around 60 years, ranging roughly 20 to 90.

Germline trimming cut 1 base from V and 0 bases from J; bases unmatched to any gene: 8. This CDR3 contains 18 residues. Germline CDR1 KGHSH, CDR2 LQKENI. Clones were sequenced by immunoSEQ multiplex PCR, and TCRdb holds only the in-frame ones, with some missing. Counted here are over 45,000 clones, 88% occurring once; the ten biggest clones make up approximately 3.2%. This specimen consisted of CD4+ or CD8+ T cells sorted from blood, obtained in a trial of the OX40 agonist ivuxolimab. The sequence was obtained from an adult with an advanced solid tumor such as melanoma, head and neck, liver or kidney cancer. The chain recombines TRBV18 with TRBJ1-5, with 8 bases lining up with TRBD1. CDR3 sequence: CASSPRGQGAYSNQPQHF. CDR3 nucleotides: TGTGCCAGCTCACCACGAGGTCAGGGGGCCTATAGCAATCAGCCCCAGCATTTT.